What follows is one T cell receptor (beta chain) and its context. This entry belongs to a study of OX40 agonist ivuxolimab in advanced cancers. Turning to the study itself: Clinicians treated patients with ivuxolimab, an agonistic anti-OX40 (CD134) antibody.

From germline, CDR1 is MNHNS and CDR2 SASEGT. The length of the CDR3 is 14 residues. The V and J ends lost 4 bases and 4 bases respectively, with 10 bases between them. Assay: immunoSEQ multiplex PCR; the TCRdb copy retains only in-frame clones and omits some. This table holds about 80,000 clones, over 85% found once. Anyone with autoimmune disease history or systemic immunosuppression was excluded. At cycle 4 day 1, cycle 7 day 1, and baseline, blood was sampled. Sequencing used CD4+ or CD8+ T cells sorted from blood, obtained in a trial of the OX40 agonist ivuxolimab. The chain combines TRBV6-1 with TRBJ2-2; D may be TRBD2 (5 bases). This TCR was recovered from an adult with an advanced solid tumor such as melanoma, head and neck, liver or kidney cancer. The CDR3 coding sequence is TGTGCCAGCAGTGCACGGAGGACCACCGGGGAGCTGTTTTTT. Its translation is CASSARRTTGELFF.